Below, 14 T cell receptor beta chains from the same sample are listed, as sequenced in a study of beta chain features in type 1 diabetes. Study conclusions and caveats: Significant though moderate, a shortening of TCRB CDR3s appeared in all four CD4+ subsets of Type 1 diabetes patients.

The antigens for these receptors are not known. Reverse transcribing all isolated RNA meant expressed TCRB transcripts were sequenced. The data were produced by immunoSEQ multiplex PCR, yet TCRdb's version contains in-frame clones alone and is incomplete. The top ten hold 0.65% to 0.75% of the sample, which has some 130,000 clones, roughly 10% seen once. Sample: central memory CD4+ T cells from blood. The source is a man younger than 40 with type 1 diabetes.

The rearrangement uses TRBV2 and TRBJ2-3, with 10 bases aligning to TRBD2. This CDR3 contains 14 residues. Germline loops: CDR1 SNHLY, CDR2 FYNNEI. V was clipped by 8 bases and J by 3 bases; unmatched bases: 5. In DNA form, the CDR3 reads TGTGCCAGCCAACTAGCGGGGATTACAGATACGCAGTATTTT. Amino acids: CASQLAGITDTQYF. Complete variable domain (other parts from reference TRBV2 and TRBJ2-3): EPEVTQTPSHQVTQMGQEVILRCVPISNHLYFYWYRQILGQKVEFLVSFYNNEISEKSEIFDDQFSVERPDGSNFTLKIRSTKLEDSAMYFCASQLAGITDTQYFGPGTRLTVL.

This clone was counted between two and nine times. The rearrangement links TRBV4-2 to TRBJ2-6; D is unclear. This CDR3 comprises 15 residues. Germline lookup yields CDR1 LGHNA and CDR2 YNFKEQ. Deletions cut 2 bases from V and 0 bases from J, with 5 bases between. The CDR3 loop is CASSQTVSGANVLTF. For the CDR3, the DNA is TGTGCCAGCAGCCAAACAGTCTCTGGGGCCAACGTCCTGACTTTC.

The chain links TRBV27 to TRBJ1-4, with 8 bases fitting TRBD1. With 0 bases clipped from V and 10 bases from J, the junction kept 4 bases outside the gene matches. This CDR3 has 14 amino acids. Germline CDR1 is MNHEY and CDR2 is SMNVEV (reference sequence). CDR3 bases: TGTGCCAGCAGTTTATCACAGGGGGTGGGAAAACTGTTTTTT. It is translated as CASSLSQGVGKLFF.

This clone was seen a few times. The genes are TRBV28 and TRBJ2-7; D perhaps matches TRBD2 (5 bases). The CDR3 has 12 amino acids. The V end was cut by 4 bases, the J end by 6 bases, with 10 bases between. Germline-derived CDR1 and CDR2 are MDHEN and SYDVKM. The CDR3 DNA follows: TGTGCCAGCAGTTATGCACTAGTCGAGCAGTACTTC. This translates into CASSYALVEQYF.

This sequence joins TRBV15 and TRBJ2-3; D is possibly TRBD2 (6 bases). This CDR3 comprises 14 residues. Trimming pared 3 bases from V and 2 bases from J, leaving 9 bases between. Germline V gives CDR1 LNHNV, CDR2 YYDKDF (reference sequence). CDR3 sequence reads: CATSRTRDTDTQYF. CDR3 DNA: TGTGCCACCAGCAGGACTAGAGACACAGATACGCAGTATTTT.

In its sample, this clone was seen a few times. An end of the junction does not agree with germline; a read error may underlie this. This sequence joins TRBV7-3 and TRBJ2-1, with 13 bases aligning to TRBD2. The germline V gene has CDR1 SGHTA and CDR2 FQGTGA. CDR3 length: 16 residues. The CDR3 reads CASSPRLAGGLDEQFF. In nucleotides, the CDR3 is TGCGCCAGCAGCCCTCGACTAGCGGGGGGCCTAGATGAGCAGTTCTTC.

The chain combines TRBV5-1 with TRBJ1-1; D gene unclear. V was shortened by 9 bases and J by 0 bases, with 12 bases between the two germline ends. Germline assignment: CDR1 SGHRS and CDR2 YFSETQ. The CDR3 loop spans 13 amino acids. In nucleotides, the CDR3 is TGCGCCACCTCCGATGGGCTGAACACTGAAGCTTTCTTT. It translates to CATSDGLNTEAFF.

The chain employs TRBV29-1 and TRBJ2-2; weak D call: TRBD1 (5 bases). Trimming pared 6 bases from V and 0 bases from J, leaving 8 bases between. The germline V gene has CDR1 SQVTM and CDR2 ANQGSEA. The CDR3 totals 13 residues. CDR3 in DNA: TGCAGCGTCGGACACACGAACACCGGGGAGCTGTTTTTT. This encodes CSVGHTNTGELFF.

In DNA form, the CDR3 reads TGTGCCACCAGCAGAGATTCGGAGACCTACAATGAGCAGTTCTTC. Protein sequence: CATSRDSETYNEQFF. This chain connects TRBV15 to TRBJ2-1; D not resolved. The CDR3 runs to 15 residues. Germline V gene data show CDR1 as LNHNV and CDR2 as YYDKDF (reference sequence). V was clipped by 0 bases and J by 2 bases, with 8 bases between them.

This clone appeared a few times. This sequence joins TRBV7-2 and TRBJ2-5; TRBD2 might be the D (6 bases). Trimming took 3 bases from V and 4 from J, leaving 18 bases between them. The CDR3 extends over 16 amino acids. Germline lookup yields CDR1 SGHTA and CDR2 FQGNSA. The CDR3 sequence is CASSLRGPIPGETQYF. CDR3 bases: TGTGCCAGCAGCTTGCGGGGACCCATTCCGGGAGAGACCCAGTACTTC. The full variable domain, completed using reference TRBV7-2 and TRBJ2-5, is GAGVSQSPSNKVTEKGKDVELRCDPISGHTALYWYRQSLGQGLEFLIYFQGNSAPDKSGLPSDRFSAERTGGSVSTLTIQRTQQEDSAVYLCASSLRGPIPGETQYFGPGTRLLVL.

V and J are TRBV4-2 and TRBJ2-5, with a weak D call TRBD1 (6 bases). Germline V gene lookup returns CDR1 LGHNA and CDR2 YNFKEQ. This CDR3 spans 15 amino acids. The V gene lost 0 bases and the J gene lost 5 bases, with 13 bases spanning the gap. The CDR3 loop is CASSQDGGSGETQYF. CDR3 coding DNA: TGTGCCAGCAGCCAAGATGGGGGCTCCGGGGAGACCCAGTACTTC.

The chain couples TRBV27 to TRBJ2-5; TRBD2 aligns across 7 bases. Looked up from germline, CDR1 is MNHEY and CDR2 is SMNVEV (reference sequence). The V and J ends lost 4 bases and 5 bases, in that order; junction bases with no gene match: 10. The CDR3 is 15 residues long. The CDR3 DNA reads TGTGCCAGCAGTTCGGGTGGGGCGGGGGAGGAGACCCAGTACTTC. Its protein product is CASSSGGAGEETQYF.

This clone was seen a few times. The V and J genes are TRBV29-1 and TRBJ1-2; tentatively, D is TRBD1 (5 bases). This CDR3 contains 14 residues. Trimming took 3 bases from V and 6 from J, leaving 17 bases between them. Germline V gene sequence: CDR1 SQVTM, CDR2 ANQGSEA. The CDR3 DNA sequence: TGCAGCGTTGAGGGGAGGGGAAGGGTTAATGGCTACACCTTC. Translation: CSVEGRGRVNGYTF. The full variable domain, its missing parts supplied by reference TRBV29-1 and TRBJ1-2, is SAVISQKPSRDICQRGTSLTIQCQVDSQVTMMFWYRQQPGQSLTLIATANQGSEATYESGFVIDKFPISRPNLTFSTLTVSNMSPEDSSIYLCSVEGRGRVNGYTFGSGTRLTVV.

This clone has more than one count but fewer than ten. CDR3 protein: CASSNPGLAGDEQFF. In DNA, the CDR3 is TGTGCCAGCAGCAATCCAGGGTTAGCTGGGGATGAGCAGTTCTTC. V is TRBV5-4 and J is TRBJ2-1, with D possibly being TRBD1 (5 bases). The V end was cut by 4 bases, the J end by 8 bases, with 19 bases between. The CDR3 runs 15 residues. From germline, CDR1 is SGHNT and CDR2 YYREEE (reference sequence).